This T cell receptor beta chain was captured in a study of cytomegalovirus exposure and HLA in healthy donors. The PCR was carried out with 60 Vbeta primers and 13 Jbeta primers. Profiled with immunoSEQ multiplex PCR; TCRdb holds only in-frame clones, not every one. The sample has more than 150,000 clones; approximately 85% are singletons. Germline V gene data show CDR1 as MDHEN and CDR2 as SYDVKM. Trimming left V 6 bases short and J 0 bases short, with 5 bases between. This CDR3 comprises 13 residues. The chain uses TRBV28 and TRBJ1-4; D gene unclear. The clonotype was recovered from a woman aged 18-35 years in good health and CMV-seronegative. Sequencing was carried out using PBMCs. The CDR3 DNA is TGTGCCAGCAGCCAAACAACTAATGAAAAACTGTTTTTT. It specifies CASSQTTNEKLFF.